The sequence of this T cell receptor beta chain was determined in a study of human T cells and chemical hapten exposure. Time point specified: healthy volunteer bleed at 6 weeks. Before extraction, the whole blood was not fractionated, and total RNA was taken from it. The germline V and J ends were trimmed by 6 bases and 1 base, with 19 bases remaining between them. Germline V gene sequence: CDR1 SQVTM, CDR2 ANQGSEA. This CDR3 spans 16 amino acids. One entry per CDR3 protein results from TCRdb running MiXCR on the RACE reads. The sample lists 30,000 to 40,000 distinct CDR3 sequences, less than 6% seen once, with more than 10% in the top ten. This clonotype was counted ten times or more.

This TCR came from a human donor in good health. Some clones in this sample may be carry-over from other donors' samples. Sequencing input: whole blood. The chain combines TRBV29-1 with TRBJ1-5, with unresolved D. The CDR3 DNA follows: TGCAGCGTCTCAACCGGCCTGCTCAGAAGCAATCAGCCCCAGCATTTT. It specifies CSVSTGLLRSNQPQHF.